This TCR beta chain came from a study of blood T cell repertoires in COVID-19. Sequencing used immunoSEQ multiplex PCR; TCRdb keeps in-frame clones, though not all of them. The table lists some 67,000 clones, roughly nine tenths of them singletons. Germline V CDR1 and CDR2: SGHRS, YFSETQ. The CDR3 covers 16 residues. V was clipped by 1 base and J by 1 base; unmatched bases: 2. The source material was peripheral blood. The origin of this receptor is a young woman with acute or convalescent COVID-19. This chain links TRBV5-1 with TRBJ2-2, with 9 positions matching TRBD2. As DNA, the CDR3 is TGCGCCAGCAGCTTGATAGCGGGGGTGAACACCGGGGAGCTGTTTTTT. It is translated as CASSLIAGVNTGELFF.